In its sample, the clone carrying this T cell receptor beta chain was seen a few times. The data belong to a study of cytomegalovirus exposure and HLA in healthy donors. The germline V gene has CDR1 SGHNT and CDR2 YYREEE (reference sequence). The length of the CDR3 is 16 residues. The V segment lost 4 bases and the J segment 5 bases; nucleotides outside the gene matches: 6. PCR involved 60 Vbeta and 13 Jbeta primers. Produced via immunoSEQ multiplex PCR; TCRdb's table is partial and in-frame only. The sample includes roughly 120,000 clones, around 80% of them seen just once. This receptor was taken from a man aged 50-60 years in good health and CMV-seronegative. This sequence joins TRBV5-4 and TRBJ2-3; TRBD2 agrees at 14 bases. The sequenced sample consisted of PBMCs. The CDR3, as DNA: TGTGCCAGCAGCCGGGGACTAGCGGGAGTTGAAGATACGCAGTATTTT. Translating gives CASSRGLAGVEDTQYF.